This T cell receptor (beta chain) is drawn from a study of OX40 agonist ivuxolimab in advanced cancers. Study-level background: Patients with prior anti-PD-1, anti-PD-L1 or anti-CTLA-4 therapy were eligible; approximately 40% had some. Study-level findings and limits: Not determined was the antigen specificity of the expanded peripheral T cells. At 0.1 to 3.0 mg/kg, CD4+ and CD8+ blood T cells expanded clonally by week 6. Some patients who did not respond also had low normalized T-cell clonal expansion.

This clone was observed a few times. Its antigen is as yet unknown. The assay was immunoSEQ multiplex PCR, and TCRdb's table has in-frame clones only and misses some. The repertoire holds some 55,000 clones, with around 85% as singletons. The CDR3 is 15 residues long. The trim removed 6 bases at V and 3 bases at J, leaving 11 bases unmatched. Germline assignment: CDR1 MNHEY and CDR2 SMNVEV (reference sequence). This TCR derives from an adult with an advanced solid tumor such as melanoma, head and neck, liver or kidney cancer. Material: CD4+ or CD8+ T cells sorted from blood, obtained in a trial of the OX40 agonist ivuxolimab. The chain uses TRBV27 and TRBJ2-7; 7 positions agree with TRBD1. The CDR3, as DNA: TGTGCCAGCAGCCTAATGACAGGGCTCTACTACGAGCAGTACTTC. Its translation is CASSLMTGLYYEQYF.